The clone carrying this T cell receptor (beta chain) came up a few times. What it binds is unknown. The PCR had 60 Vbeta and 13 Jbeta primers. The repertoire was sequenced with immunoSEQ multiplex PCR; TCRdb's copy has only in-frame clones and lacks some. The sample lists roughly 150,000 clones, 75% occurring once. This entry is derived from a study of cytomegalovirus exposure and HLA in healthy donors. Study-wide points: Information on immune exposure was restricted to one variable (CMV serostatus). In vitro confirmation showed a few CMV-associated chains to be CMV antigen specific. The study reported that TCR beta sequences accurately predicted HLA-A and HLA-B alleles in most subjects. Several top significant clusters appeared, in a later analysis, to be linked to common viral pathogens.

This TCR was sampled from a man aged 18-30 years in good health and CMV-seropositive. Sequencing was performed on PBMCs.

CDR3 region: CASSTRTGGTEAFF. The CDR3 DNA reads as TGTGCCAGCAGTACTCGAACGGGGGGCACTGAAGCTTTCTTT. The chain uses TRBV28 and TRBJ1-1; D possibly corresponds to TRBD1 (5 bases). There are 14 residues in the CDR3. The V end lost 5 bases, the J end lost 4 bases, and 14 bases lay between the germline ends. Germline V CDR1 and CDR2: MDHEN, SYDVKM.